Listed below are T cell receptor beta chains from one sample, sequenced in a study of vaccination and CD4 T cells after COVID-19. TCRdb reanalysed the PCR reads using MiXCR and keeps one entry per CDR3 protein. The table includes around 19,000 distinct CDR3 sequences, about 42% detected once. These receptors' targets are unknown. Source: CD4+ T cells from blood, cultured in vitro, taken before SARS-CoV-2 vaccination. These receptors originate from a human donor who had recovered from COVID-19. CDR3s include the opening cysteine and the closing phenylalanine or tryptophan. D genes are given only for firm matches. Part of the rows lack a size; the others show once, few, many or a class for expanded clones.

>TRBV28|TRBJ2-7|few|TRBD1
CASSSTGALSYEQYF
TGTGCCAGCAGTTCCACAGGGGCCCTCTCCTACGAGCAGTACTTC
>TRBV20-1|TRBJ2-3|few|TRBD2
CSAAVAGGFTDTQYF
TGCAGTGCTGCAGTAGCGGGGGGATTCACAGATACGCAGTATTTT
>TRBV11-3|TRBJ1-2|few|-
CASSVVQGRGYTF
TGTGCCAGCAGCGTAGTCCAGGGCAGGGGCTACACCTTC
>TRBV27|TRBJ2-3|few|-
CASSGQDTQYF
TGTGCCAGCAGTGGGCAGGATACGCAGTATTTT
>TRBV11-3|TRBJ1-1|-|TRBD1
CASSLGDRATEAFF
TGTGCCAGCAGCTTGGGGGACAGGGCCACTGAAGCTTTCTTT
>TRBV9|TRBJ1-1|-|TRBD1
CASSVEVGGEGTEAFF
TGTGCCAGCAGCGTAGAAGTAGGGGGCGAGGGCACTGAAGCTTTCTTT
>TRBV28|TRBJ2-1|-|-
CASSFSRRGSYNEQFF
TGTGCCAGCAGTTTTTCCCGTAGGGGTTCCTACAATGAGCAGTTCTTC
>TRBV12-3/TRBV12-4|TRBJ2-1|few|TRBD2
CASSASGRLNNEQFF
TGTGCCAGCAGTGCTAGCGGGAGGTTGAACAATGAGCAGTTCTTC
>TRBV11-1|TRBJ2-7|-|-
CASSLVAGNEQYF
TGTGCCAGCAGCTTAGTGGCAGGGAACGAGCAGTACTTC
>TRBV28|TRBJ1-1|few|TRBD1
CASSLSQGARNTEAFF
TGTGCCAGCAGTTTGAGTCAGGGGGCGCGTAACACTGAAGCTTTCTTT
>TRBV6-2/TRBV6-3|TRBJ1-1|few|TRBD1
CASRQTGDTEAFF
TGTGCCAGCAGGCAAACAGGGGACACTGAAGCTTTCTTT
>TRBV30|TRBJ1-2|-|TRBD1
CAWGTGSIYGYTF
TGTGCCTGGGGGACAGGGAGTATCTATGGCTACACCTTC
>TRBV4-3|TRBJ1-2|once|-
CASSVRPPGLPANYGYTF
TGCGCCAGCAGCGTCCGACCCCCGGGGCTCCCTGCTAACTATGGCTACACCTTC
>TRBV7-9|TRBJ1-1|few|TRBD1
CASSLALTGGVHTEAFF
TGTGCCAGCAGCTTAGCGTTGACAGGGGGCGTTCACACTGAAGCTTTCTTT
>TRBV7-2|TRBJ1-6|few|-
CASNFRGEDSPLHF
TGTGCCAGCAACTTCAGGGGCGAGGATTCACCCCTCCACTTT
>TRBV6-1|TRBJ1-1|few|-
CASSDVGFGNTEAFF
TGTGCCAGCAGTGACGTGGGGTTTGGGAACACTGAAGCTTTCTTT
>TRBV25-1|TRBJ2-3|few|TRBD2
CASSEITGGLKTDTQYF
TGTGCCAGCAGTGAAATAACGGGGGGGCTAAAGACAGATACGCAGTATTTT
>TRBV5-3|TRBJ1-1|once|TRBD1
CASSSPWTGMSTEAFF
TGTGCCAGCAGCTCGCCATGGACAGGGATGAGCACTGAAGCTTTCTTT
>TRBV19|TRBJ1-3|-|-
CASSPRTDSGNTIYF
TGTGCCAGTAGTCCTCGGACGGACTCGGGAAACACCATATATTTT
>TRBV20-1|TRBJ2-3|-|TRBD2
CSAVDAGGPDTQYF
TGCAGTGCTGTCGACGCGGGGGGGCCTGATACGCAGTATTTT
>TRBV25-1|TRBJ2-5|few|-
CASSESGIQGTQYF
TGTGCCAGCAGTGAGTCAGGGATTCAAGGGACCCAGTACTTC
>TRBV27|TRBJ1-1|-|-
CASGSRTNPITEAFF
TGTGCCAGCGGTTCCCGGACCAACCCGATCACTGAAGCTTTCTTT
>TRBV19|TRBJ2-3|-|-
CASSNLQGTDTQYF
TGTGCCAGTAGTAACCTCCAGGGTACAGATACGCAGTATTTT
>TRBV20-1|TRBJ1-5|few|-
CSAATGHHQPQHF
TGCAGTGCTGCCACGGGACACCATCAGCCCCAGCATTTT
>TRBV6-2/TRBV6-3|TRBJ2-3|-|-
CASSRGTDYWADTQYF
TGTGCCAGCAGCCGCGGGACAGACTATTGGGCAGATACGCAGTATTTT
>TRBV25-1|TRBJ1-2|-|-
CASSRAGENYGYTF
TGTGCCAGCAGTAGAGCTGGGGAAAACTATGGCTACACCTTC
>TRBV21-1|TRBJ1-5|-|-
CASSVYSMFRGRRGQPQHF
TGTGCCAGCAGCGTATATTCTATGTTCAGGGGGCGAAGGGGTCAGCCCCAGCATTTT
>TRBV11-2|TRBJ2-7|-|TRBD1
CASSPRDRAWGEQYF
TGTGCCAGCAGCCCCCGGGACAGGGCTTGGGGAGAGCAGTACTTC
>TRBV7-2|TRBJ2-2|few|-
CASSSHPGRGSHGELFF
TGTGCCAGCAGCTCGCACCCGGGTCGGGGTTCGCACGGGGAGCTGTTTTTT
>TRBV7-8|TRBJ2-7|-|-
CASSLDGNLPYEQYF
TGTGCCAGCAGCTTAGACGGAAACCTACCCTACGAGCAGTACTTC
>TRBV7-9|TRBJ2-5|few|TRBD2
CASSISLASETQYF
TGTGCCAGCAGCATTTCACTAGCGTCGGAGACCCAGTACTTC
>TRBV6-1|TRBJ1-5|few|-
CASSEYGDSNQPQHF
TGTGCCAGCAGTGAATACGGAGACAGCAATCAGCCCCAGCATTTT
>TRBV29-1|TRBJ1-5|-|-
CSVASGGNQPQHF
TGCAGCGTTGCCTCCGGAGGGAATCAGCCCCAGCATTTT
>TRBV19|TRBJ1-2|few|TRBD1
CASSTLQGAGGYTF
TGTGCCAGTAGTACCCTACAGGGGGCAGGTGGCTACACCTTC
>TRBV11-3|TRBJ2-5|-|-
CASSFREGQETQYF
TGTGCCAGCAGCTTCCGGGAAGGTCAAGAGACCCAGTACTTC
>TRBV6-1|TRBJ1-1|-|TRBD1
CASSEQTGVNTEAFF
TGTGCCAGCAGTGAACAAACAGGGGTGAACACTGAAGCTTTCTTT
>TRBV20-1|TRBJ2-5|-|TRBD2
CSARPPLAGVYRPQYF
TGCAGTGCTAGACCTCCACTAGCGGGGGTCTACCGTCCCCAGTACTTC
>TRBV7-2|TRBJ2-1|few|TRBD2
CASSTRLAGGLGEQFF
TGTGCCAGCAGCACCAGACTAGCGGGGGGACTGGGTGAGCAGTTCTTC
>TRBV7-9|TRBJ2-5|large|TRBD2
CASSRGGQETQYF
TGTGCCAGCAGCCGGGGGGGTCAAGAGACCCAGTACTTC
>TRBV7-2|TRBJ1-1|few|-
CASSLRVGTEAFF
TGTGCCAGCAGCCTAAGGGTAGGGACTGAAGCTTTCTTT
>TRBV11-3|TRBJ2-3|-|TRBD2
CASSPVMLVAGGTDTQYF
TGTGCCAGCAGCCCTGTGATGTTGGTAGCGGGAGGGACAGATACGCAGTATTTT
>TRBV6-2/TRBV6-3|TRBJ2-5|-|TRBD2
CASSSSGRQETQYF
TGTGCCAGCAGTTCCAGCGGGAGGCAAGAGACCCAGTACTTC
>TRBV5-4|TRBJ1-2|few|-
CASSVGSFNYGYTF
TGTGCCAGCAGCGTGGGAAGTTTTAACTATGGCTACACCTTC
>TRBV7-9|TRBJ1-1|few|-
CASSLDLGEAFF
TGTGCCAGCAGCTTAGACTTGGGTGAAGCTTTCTTT
>TRBV5-4|TRBJ2-5|-|TRBD1
CASRAQGGETQYF
TGTGCCAGCAGGGCACAGGGGGGAGAGACCCAGTACTTC
>TRBV7-6|TRBJ1-3|few|-
CASSLGIWRSGNTIYF
TGTGCCAGCAGCTTAGGTATTTGGAGGTCCGGAAACACCATATATTTT
>TRBV6-1|TRBJ1-2|-|TRBD1
CASSGARQGDGYTF
TGTGCCAGCAGTGGGGCGCGACAGGGTGATGGCTACACCTTC
>TRBV20-1|TRBJ2-7|-|-
CSASLRDKFSYEQYF
TGCAGTGCAAGTCTCCGGGACAAATTTTCCTACGAGCAGTACTTC